The next 7 T cell receptor beta chains were all read from a single sample in a study of blood T cell repertoires in COVID-19 (dated by TCRdb to the early 2020s). Receptor libraries were prepared by the immunoSEQ multiplex PCR assay. Imported from immuneACCESS, the table was reduced by TCRdb to in-frame sequences with V and J called. These copies leave out some clones; in studies compared against another copy, an unresolved V gene accounts for under half, and the cause of the remainder is not known. The sample table shows more than 85,000 clones, and over 75% are seen once. Of the sample, approximately 16% is held by the ten largest clones. The specimen sequenced was peripheral blood. Every receptor here comes from a woman aged 80 or over with active or convalescent COVID-19.

V gene TRBV18 combines with J gene TRBJ2-5, with D possibly being TRBD2 (5 bases). The CDR3 sequence is 13 residues long. The V gene lost 2 bases and the J gene lost 5 bases, with 9 bases spanning the gap. CDR1 KGHSH and CDR2 LQKENI come from the germline V gene. For the CDR3, the DNA is TGTGCCAGCTCACCAGGAGGAAGGGAGACCCAGTACTTC. Translating it yields CASSPGGRETQYF.

This chain links TRBV25-1 with TRBJ1-2; D uncertain. Germline values: CDR1 MGHDK, CDR2 SYGVNS. Trimming removed 5 bases at V and 2 bases at J, with 9 bases between. The CDR3 consists of 13 residues. The chain's CDR3 is CASSSDWNYGYTF. The DNA of the CDR3 is TGTGCCAGCAGTTCGGACTGGAACTATGGCTACACCTTC.

The chain couples TRBV5-1 to TRBJ1-1; possible D gene TRBD1, 5 bases. The ends were cut back, 5 bases at V and 1 base at J, with 9 bases in the middle. Looked up from germline, CDR1 is SGHRS and CDR2 is YFSETQ. CDR3 size: 13 residues. CDR3 in DNA: TGCGCCAGCAGACCTACAGGGAACACTGAAGCTTTCTTT. Its protein is CASRPTGNTEAFF. The full variable domain, its missing parts supplied by reference TRBV5-1 and TRBJ1-1, is KAGVTQTPRYLIKTRGQQVTLSCSPISGHRSVSWYQQTPGQGLQFLFEYFSETQRNKGNFPGRFSGRQFSNSRSEMNVSTLELGDSALYLCASRPTGNTEAFFGQGTRLTVV.

V gene TRBV11-2 combines with J gene TRBJ1-2; the D gene is possibly TRBD1 (5 bases). CDR1 SGHAT and CDR2 FQNNGV come from the germline V gene. V shed 2 bases and J shed 4 bases, with 14 bases lying between them. The CDR3 is 15 amino acids. The CDR3 region has the DNA TGTGCCAGCAGCTTATGGGGGGGAACGAGCTATGGCTACACCTTC. Amino acid sequence: CASSLWGGTSYGYTF.

This clone was observed a few times. The chain uses TRBV18 and TRBJ2-3; 8 bases match TRBD2. The trim removed 3 bases at V and 4 bases at J, leaving 9 bases unmatched. Germline lookup yields CDR1 KGHSH and CDR2 LQKENI. The CDR3 spans 16 residues. The CDR3 coding sequence is TGTGCCAGCTCACCCCTATCGGGAGGGCCCTCAGATACGCAGTATTTT. It translates to CASSPLSGGPSDTQYF.

In its sample, this clone was seen a few times. V usage is TRBV2 and J usage is TRBJ1-6, with D perhaps TRBD1 (6 bases). The V gene lost 6 bases and the J gene lost 8 bases, with 8 bases spanning the gap. CDR3 length: 12 residues. Germline loops: CDR1 SNHLY, CDR2 FYNNEI. CDR3 residues: CASSRGDSPLHF. CDR3 sequence (DNA): TGTGCCAGCAGCAGGGGAGATTCACCCCTCCACTTT.

In DNA form, the CDR3 reads TGTGCCAGCAGTTACCCGCCTAGCGAAGAGCAGTACTTC. This codes for CASSYPPSEEQYF. This chain connects TRBV6-2 or TRBV6-3 to TRBJ2-7, with D possibly matching TRBD2 (6 bases). The CDR3 extends over 13 amino acids. V lost 2 bases to trimming and J lost 7 bases, with 12 bases between them. Per germline, CDR1 MNHEY and CDR2 SVGEGT.